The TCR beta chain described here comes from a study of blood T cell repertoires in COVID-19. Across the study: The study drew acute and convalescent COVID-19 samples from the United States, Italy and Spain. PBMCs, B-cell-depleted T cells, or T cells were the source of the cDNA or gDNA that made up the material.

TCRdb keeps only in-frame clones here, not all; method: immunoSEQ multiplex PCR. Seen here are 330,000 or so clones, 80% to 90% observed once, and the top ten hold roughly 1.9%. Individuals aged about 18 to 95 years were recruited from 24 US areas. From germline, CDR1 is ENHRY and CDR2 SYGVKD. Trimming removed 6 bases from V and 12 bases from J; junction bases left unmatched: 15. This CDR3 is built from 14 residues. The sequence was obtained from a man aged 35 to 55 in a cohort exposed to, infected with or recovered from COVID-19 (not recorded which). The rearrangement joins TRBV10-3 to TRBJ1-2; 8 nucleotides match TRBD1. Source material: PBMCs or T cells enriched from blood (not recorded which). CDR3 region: CAISPGGRGMMHTF. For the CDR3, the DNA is TGTGCCATCAGCCCAGGGGGCCGCGGTATGATGCACACCTTC.